A single sample is the source of the 5 T cell receptor beta chains below, sequenced in a study of shared clonotypes between healthy human individuals. Naive CD8 cells were CD45RO-negative, positively selected for CCR7, excluding terminally differentiated effector memory CD45RA+ cells. TCRdb's table, derived via immunoSEQ multiplex PCR, lists solely in-frame clones and lacks some. The repertoire includes hundreds of thousands of clones, 96% of them detected once, and approximately 0.1% sits in the top ten. The sequenced sample consisted of naive CD8+ T cells sorted from blood. Every receptor here comes from a woman aged 25 to 45 in good health.

This CDR3 reads CASSLDQGLDYEQYF. The CDR3 nucleotides are TGTGCCAGCAGCTTAGATCAAGGACTAGACTACGAGCAGTACTTC. The chain combines TRBV11-2 with TRBJ2-7; 7 nucleotides align to TRBD2. The CDR3 has 15 residues. V shed 0 bases, J shed 3 bases, and the junction held 5 bases outside the gene matches. Per germline, CDR1 SGHAT and CDR2 FQNNGV.

The J gene is TRBJ2-7, the V gene TRBV7-3; D may be TRBD1 or TRBD2 (5 bases each). The germline CDR1 and CDR2 sequences are SGHTA and FQGTGA. The CDR3 covers 14 residues. V dropped 3 bases and J dropped 3 bases, with 12 bases sitting between them. In DNA, the CDR3 is TGTGCCAGCAGCTTCTCCGGGGACGGCTACGAGCAGTACTTC. Encoded protein: CASSFSGDGYEQYF. The complete variable domain, with remaining parts taken from reference TRBV7-3 and TRBJ2-7, reads GAGVSQTPSNKVTEKGKYVELRCDPISGHTALYWYRQSLGQGPEFLIYFQGTGAADDSGLPNDRFFAVRPEGSVSTLKIQRTERGDSAVYLCASSFSGDGYEQYFGPGTRLTVT.

The chain is built from TRBV6-6 and TRBJ2-3; maybe TRBD2 (6 bases). Germline lookup yields CDR1 MNHNY and CDR2 SVGAGI (reference sequence). The V gene lost 8 bases and the J gene lost 0 bases, with 15 bases spanning the gap. CDR3 length equals 15 residues. The CDR3 is CASGGSGPSTDTQYF. The CDR3 nucleotides are TGTGCCAGCGGAGGGAGCGGGCCAAGCACAGATACGCAGTATTTT.

The chain employs TRBV5-6 and TRBJ1-2; D uncertain. The V and J ends lost 4 bases and 4 bases respectively, with 8 bases between them. The CDR3 covers 12 residues. CDR1 SGHDT and CDR2 YYEEEE come from the germline V gene. CDR3 coding DNA: TGTGCCAGCAGCGTCGCAACCTATGGCTACACCTTC. It codes for CASSVATYGYTF.

V gene TRBV6-6 combines with J gene TRBJ1-5; D call uncertain. In germline, CDR1 is MNHNY, CDR2 SVGAGI (reference sequence). There are 13 residues in the CDR3. V lost 8 bases to trimming and J lost 3 bases, with 11 bases between them. CDR3 coding DNA: TGTGCCAGCGGAACGTTTGTCAATCAGCCCCAGCATTTT. Protein sequence: CASGTFVNQPQHF.